What follows are 28 T cell receptor beta chains derived from one specimen sequenced in a study of T cell responses to AZD1222 COVID-19 vaccine. The table came from immunoSEQ multiplex PCR; TCRdb's copy has only in-frame clones and leaves some out. The sample comprises 95,000 to 100,000 clones, about 81% of which are singletons, and more than 13% rests with the top ten. The sequencing here drew on peripheral blood, taken 28 days after the second AZD1222 dose. These receptors all come from an adult who received the AZD1222 COVID-19 vaccine.

The chain uses TRBV9 and TRBJ1-1, with D uncertain. CDR3 size: 12 residues. CDR1 and CDR2 (germline): SGDLS, YYNGEE. Trimming removed 5 bases at V and 6 bases at J, with 11 bases between. This CDR3 is CASSGVNPEAFF. The CDR3 DNA follows: TGTGCCAGCAGTGGGGTAAATCCTGAAGCTTTCTTT.

The chain is built from TRBV2 and TRBJ1-2; D may be TRBD1 (5 bases). Germline CDR1 SNHLY, CDR2 FYNNEI. The V end lost 6 bases, the J end lost 4 bases, and 12 bases lay between the germline ends. The CDR3 spans 13 residues. This CDR3 reads CASRVGGTYGYTF. CDR3 sequence (DNA): TGTGCCAGCAGGGTCGGGGGTACCTATGGCTACACCTTC.

The CDR3 spells CAIMGRAVTDTQYF. CDR3 nucleotide sequence: TGTGCCATCATGGGCAGGGCGGTCACAGATACGCAGTATTTT. The rearrangement links TRBV10-3 to TRBJ2-3, with a possible D match to TRBD1 (5 bases). Germline V CDR1 and CDR2: ENHRY, SYGVKD. Deletions cut 7 bases from V and 2 bases from J, with 13 bases between. This CDR3 region has 14 residues.

J is TRBJ1-1 and V is TRBV27; 9 bases line up with TRBD1. The CDR3 contains 14 residues. Germline lookup yields CDR1 MNHEY and CDR2 SMNVEV (reference sequence). The V segment lost 8 bases and the J segment 2 bases; nucleotides outside the gene matches: 6. CDR3 sequence (DNA): TGTGCCAGCCGGGAACAGGGGGCTAACACTGAAGCTTTCTTT. This sequence encodes CASREQGANTEAFF.

The genes are TRBV5-1 and TRBJ1-3, with 7 positions matching TRBD1. The CDR3 is 16 amino acids. V lost 4 bases to trimming and J lost 3 bases; unmatched junction nucleotides: 10. Germline V gives CDR1 SGHRS, CDR2 YFSETQ. CDR3 sequence (DNA): TGCGCCAGCAGCGCCACCGCCGACAGGGTTGGAAACACCATATATTTT. Translated, it gives CASSATADRVGNTIYF. The variable domain in full, completed from reference TRBV5-1 and TRBJ1-3, reads KAGVTQTPRYLIKTRGQQVTLSCSPISGHRSVSWYQQTPGQGLQFLFEYFSETQRNKGNFPGRFSGRQFSNSRSEMNVSTLELGDSALYLCASSATADRVGNTIYFGEGSWLTVV.

This chain connects TRBV24-1 to TRBJ1-5; D may be TRBD1 (6 bases). With 7 bases removed from V and 6 bases from J, the gap between germline ends came to 12 bases. The CDR3 extends over 13 amino acids. Per germline, CDR1 KGHDR and CDR2 SFDVKD. The CDR3 DNA follows: TGTGCCACCAGCCAGGGGTTAGGTCAGCCCCAGCATTTT. It yields the protein CATSQGLGQPQHF.

V and J are TRBV2 and TRBJ1-2; perhaps TRBD1 as D (6 bases). Trimming stripped 3 bases from V and 4 bases from J, with 18 bases between. The CDR3 has 16 amino acids. Germline V CDR1 and CDR2: SNHLY, FYNNEI. CDR3 coding DNA: TGTGCCAGCAGTGACCCCGGAGGACGCAGGGGCTATGGCTACACCTTC. It yields the protein CASSDPGGRRGYGYTF.

V and J are TRBV18 and TRBJ2-3; the D gene is possibly TRBD1 (6 bases). Trimming cost V 2 bases and J 5 bases, with 8 bases left between them. The germline CDR1 and CDR2 sequences are KGHSH and LQKENI. The CDR3 runs to 13 residues. Here the CDR3 reads CASSPGGVDTQYF. CDR3 nucleotides: TGTGCCAGCTCACCAGGGGGCGTAGATACGCAGTATTTT.

The rearrangement uses TRBV7-9 and TRBJ2-7, with D possibly TRBD1 on 6 matching bases. Germline assignment: CDR1 SEHNR and CDR2 FQNEAQ (reference sequence). There are 14 residues in the CDR3. Trimming shortened V by 3 bases and J by 0 bases, and 9 bases separated the two germline ends. The CDR3: CASSFDRYSYEQYF. The DNA for the CDR3 is TGTGCCAGCAGCTTTGACAGGTACTCCTACGAGCAGTACTTC.

The rearrangement links TRBV7-9 to TRBJ2-2; weak D call: TRBD2 (5 bases). CDR3 length equals 12 residues. The germline V gene has CDR1 SEHNR and CDR2 FQNEAQ (reference sequence). The V end lost 9 bases, the J end lost 4 bases, and 9 bases lay between the germline ends. DNA for the CDR3: TGTGCCAGAGGAGGTCTCACCGGGGAGCTGTTTTTT. It translates to CARGGLTGELFF.

This clone came up a few times. The V and J genes are TRBV18 and TRBJ1-5, with a tentative D call TRBD1 (6 bases). Trimming took off 2 bases at V and 3 bases at J, with 8 bases between the two ends. The V gene's germline CDR1 is KGHSH and CDR2 LQKENI. The length of the CDR3 is 14 residues. CDR3 residues: CASSPGQFNQPQHF. The CDR3 DNA reads as TGTGCCAGCTCACCAGGACAGTTCAATCAGCCCCAGCATTTT.

This chain connects TRBV29-1 to TRBJ2-3; D uncertain. Trimming took off 4 bases at V and 8 bases at J, with 7 bases between the two ends. CDR3 length: 10 amino acids. Germline CDR1 SQVTM, CDR2 ANQGSEA. CDR3 region: CSVVDGTQYF. The CDR3 region has the DNA TGCAGCGTTGTGGACGGTACGCAGTATTTT.

This clone was seen once. The rearrangement joins TRBV7-8 to TRBJ1-6; no firm D call. Germline CDR1 SGHVS, CDR2 FQNEAQ. Trimming left V 8 bases short and J 5 bases short, with 25 bases between. CDR3 length: 18 residues. This CDR3 reads CASGESARSDTHNSPLHF. The CDR3 DNA is TGTGCCAGCGGAGAATCGGCGAGGAGTGACACACATAATTCACCCCTCCACTTT.

The chain employs TRBV9 and TRBJ2-5; D remains ambiguous. V was shortened by 2 bases and J by 1 base, with 9 bases between the two germline ends. The CDR3 runs 14 residues. The V gene's germline CDR1 is SGDLS and CDR2 YYNGEE. The CDR3, as DNA: TGTGCCAGCAGCGTGTCTCGACTCCAAGAGACCCAGTACTTC. Amino acid sequence: CASSVSRLQETQYF.

The CDR3 DNA reads as TGTGCCAGCAGCAAATTGGACCGAAGCTCCTACAATGAGCAGTTCTTC. Its protein is CASSKLDRSSYNEQFF. This rearrangement joins TRBV21-1 to TRBJ2-1. TRBV21-1 is a pseudogene segment. The CDR3 contains 16 residues.

The chain joins TRBV21-1 to TRBJ1-1; TRBD1 is the table's D call and was not checked against the DNA. TRBV21-1 is designated a pseudogene. The CDR3 spans 20 residues. CDR3: CASSKGWTRGHWGWDTEAFF. The CDR3 bases are TGTGCCAGCAGCAAAGGGTGGACAAGGGGGCACTGGGGTTGGGACACTGAAGCTTTCTTT.

The V gene is TRBV5-1, the J gene TRBJ2-3; D ambiguous. Trimming removed 3 bases from V and 2 bases from J, with 10 bases in between. The CDR3 sequence is 14 residues long. CDR1 and CDR2 from the germline V gene are SGHRS and YFSETQ. The CDR3 DNA reads as TGCGCCAGCAGCTCAGCGCCTCACACAGATACGCAGTATTTT. Its protein product is CASSSAPHTDTQYF.

The chain couples TRBV3-1 (or the pseudogene TRBV3-2) to TRBJ1-1, with a tentative D call TRBD1 (5 bases). The germline V gene has CDR1 LGHDT and CDR2 YNNKEL (reference sequence). The CDR3 runs 14 residues. Deletions cut 3 bases from V and 5 bases from J, with 13 bases between. CDR3 coding DNA: TGTGCCAGCAGCCAGGGGACGGGAGAGACTGAAGCTTTCTTT. Protein product: CASSQGTGETEAFF.

The chain is built from TRBV2 and TRBJ2-1; tentative D call: TRBD1 (6 bases). Trimming shortened V by 5 bases and J by 5 bases, and 16 bases separated the two germline ends. This CDR3 has 15 amino acids. The germline V gene encodes CDR1 SNHLY and CDR2 FYNNEI. The CDR3 region has the DNA TGTGCCAGCAGTCTCAGCGGACAGCCGAACAATGAGCAGTTCTTC. Its translation: CASSLSGQPNNEQFF.

This chain links TRBV12-5 with TRBJ1-2; the D is unclear. Germline CDR1 is LGHNT and CDR2 is FRNRAP. The CDR3 loop spans 12 amino acids. Trimming stripped 2 bases from V and 4 bases from J, with 5 bases between. CDR3: CASGLWSYGYTF. The CDR3 DNA sequence: TGTGCTAGTGGTTTGTGGAGCTATGGCTACACCTTC.

This clone was seen just once. As DNA, the CDR3 is TGCGCCAGCAGCGAAATCCAGGGGGCCGGGGAGCTGTTTTTT. Amino acids: CASSEIQGAGELFF. The V call is TRBV5-1, the J call TRBJ2-2, with TRBD1 matching 7 bases. Germline V lookup: CDR1 SGHRS, CDR2 YFSETQ. The CDR3 consists of 14 residues. V was clipped by 4 bases and J by 6 bases; unmatched bases: 6.

This clone has more than one count but fewer than ten. The chain's CDR3 is CASSLDGQETQYF. The CDR3 DNA is TGTGCCAGCAGCTTAGACGGTCAAGAGACCCAGTACTTC. The V gene is TRBV7-9, the J gene TRBJ2-5, with unresolved D. Germline V gene data show CDR1 as SEHNR and CDR2 as FQNEAQ (reference sequence). This CDR3 has 13 residues. V lost 1 base and J lost 2, with 5 bases in between.

The chain joins TRBV5-1 to TRBJ1-6; 9 bases are shared with TRBD1. The junction had 5 bases not matched to a gene; V was cut back by 4 bases and J by 9 bases. CDR3 length: 14 amino acids. CDR1 and CDR2 from the germline V gene are SGHRS and YFSETQ. The CDR3 is CASSGTGGGSPLHF. CDR3 DNA sequence: TGCGCCAGCAGCGGAACAGGGGGCGGTTCACCCCTCCACTTT.

The chain has TRBV9 and TRBJ2-6; D gene unclear. Trimming removed 4 bases from V and 0 bases from J, with 8 bases in between. The CDR3 extends over 15 amino acids. Germline V gene sequence: CDR1 SGDLS, CDR2 YYNGEE. The CDR3 region is CASSTRSSGANVLTF. The CDR3 nucleotides are TGTGCCAGCAGCACCCGTTCCTCTGGGGCCAACGTCCTGACTTTC.

The chain joins TRBV18 to TRBJ1-1, with D tentatively TRBD1 (6 bases). CDR1 is KGHSH and CDR2 is LQKENI in the germline V gene. The V and J ends lost 3 bases and 7 bases respectively, with 24 bases between them. There are 17 residues in the CDR3. CDR3 sequence: CASSPSPDGRQALEAFF. The CDR3 DNA reads as TGTGCCAGCTCACCCAGCCCCGACGGCAGACAGGCCCTTGAAGCTTTCTTT.

This clone was counted a single time. The chain links TRBV5-6 to TRBJ2-7; tentatively, D is TRBD1 (5 bases). Germline CDR1 and CDR2: SGHDT and YYEEEE. The CDR3 is made up of 16 amino acids. V was cut by 3 bases and J by 1 base, with 17 bases left in between. The CDR3 nucleotides read TGTGCCAGCAGCTCCGTAGGGGCGGAACGTTCCTACGAGCAGTACTTC. This sequence encodes CASSSVGAERSYEQYF.

This rearrangement joins TRBV10-3 to TRBJ2-7; D gene unclear. Trimming shortened V by 10 bases and J by 8 bases, and 27 bases separated the two germline ends. CDR1 is ENHRY and CDR2 is SYGVKD in the germline V gene. There are 15 residues in the CDR3. The CDR3 DNA sequence: TGTGCCACCCTTACCCCCTCATTCCCCAGCTTCAAGCAGTACTTC. This encodes CATLTPSFPSFKQYF.

The chain links TRBV2 to TRBJ2-3; D tentatively reads TRBD1 or TRBD2 (5 bases each). Germline V gene lookup returns CDR1 SNHLY and CDR2 FYNNEI. This CDR3 comprises 15 residues. Trimming removed 6 bases at V and 6 bases at J, with 19 bases between. CDR3 in amino acids: CASSADRGVGDTQYF. The CDR3 DNA reads as TGTGCCAGCAGCGCCGATAGAGGGGTAGGGGATACGCAGTATTTT. Supplemented by reference TRBV2 and TRBJ2-3, the full variable domain reads EPEVTQTPSHQVTQMGQEVILRCVPISNHLYFYWYRQILGQKVEFLVSFYNNEISEKSEIFDDQFSVERPDGSNFTLKIRSTKLEDSAMYFCASSADRGVGDTQYFGPGTRLTVL.